What follows are 2 T cell receptor beta chains derived from one specimen sequenced in a study of spatial heterogeneity in lung cancer. No antigens are known for them. Each CDR3 protein is one row after TCRdb ran MiXCR on the 5' RACE reads. The table has around 15,000 distinct CDR3 sequences, around 6.6% seen once; the top ten hold more than 7%. Study findings and constraints: Intratumoral expanded alpha and beta TCR counts were found to track tumor mutation counts.

As to time point: sample taken at primary tumor resection. The sequencing here drew on lung tumor tissue, taken at surgery. These receptor sequences come from a male donor with early-stage non-small cell lung cancer.

This clonotype is labeled as medium-sized. The chain has TRBV12-3 or TRBV12-4 and TRBJ2-2; the D call may be TRBD1 or TRBD2 (6 bases each). V shed 6 bases and J shed 5 bases, with 10 bases lying between them. The CDR3 loop spans 13 amino acids. The CDR3 loop reads CASRGGRTGELFF. The CDR3 DNA reads TGTGCCAGCAGGGGGGGCCGGACCGGGGAGCTGTTTTTT.

In its sample, this clonotype was seen many times. The rearrangement uses TRBV11-2 and TRBJ2-7; TRBD1 matches at 10 bases. Germline values: CDR1 SGHAT, CDR2 FQNNGV. V lost 5 bases, J lost 6 bases, and 7 bases stayed unmatched. The CDR3 covers 14 residues. CDR3: CASSQTGTGVEQYV. The CDR3 region has the DNA TGTGCCAGCAGCCAAACCGGGACAGGGGTCGAGCAGTACGTC.